This T cell receptor beta chain derives from a study of T cell responses to AZD1222 COVID-19 vaccine. On the study more broadly: Second-dose timings of about 4 or about 12 weeks were pooled. Study-level results: Nearly half of the spike-specific TCRs reportedly recognize variant regions that carry no mutations. Clonal diversity may have been underestimated in mostly white British donors. Dominant at 160-218 and 743-854, vaccine-associated CD4 TCRs also spanned spike.

To note about this clone: Its target is unknown.

CDR1 and CDR2 (germline): KGHDR, SFDVKD. CDR3 length: 14 residues. The V end lost 7 bases, the J end lost 0 bases, and 12 bases lay between the germline ends. Sequencing was performed with immunoSEQ multiplex PCR; in TCRdb, only in-frame clones are kept and a portion is missing. The table records some 130,000 clones, 75% to 90% of them present only once. This clonotype was sampled from an adult in good health. The rearrangement uses TRBV24-1 and TRBJ2-7; a possible D gene is TRBD2 (5 bases). Sequences were derived from peripheral blood, sampled on day 0 of AZD1222 vaccination. The CDR3 loop is CATRGSGDSYEQYF. CDR3 sequence (DNA): TGTGCCACCAGAGGGAGTGGGGACTCCTACGAGCAGTACTTC.